These 26 T cell receptor beta chains were sequenced from one sample in a study of blood T cells in healthy people across ages. It was with a sample-barcoded 5' primer and a J-beta primer mix that a second PCR of roughly 6 to 11 cycles was run. TCRdb re-called the 5' RACE reads with MiXCR, one entry per CDR3 protein. The table shows about 780,000 distinct CDR3 sequences, with roughly 24% occurring only once. These data also formed part of another study, on T cells of mothers and their children.

The sequencing input was blood. Receptor source: a boy aged 5-17 years in good health.

This clonotype has at least ten counts. V is TRBV12-3 or TRBV12-4 and J is TRBJ1-4; a weak D match, TRBD1 (5 bases). The V gene lost 6 bases and the J gene lost 8 bases, with 16 bases spanning the gap. The CDR3 has 14 residues. Here the CDR3 reads CASRPGEGQEKLFF. For the CDR3, the DNA is TGTGCCAGCAGACCCGGCGAGGGGCAGGAAAAACTGTTTTTT.

This clonotype was seen more than once but under ten times. The chain recombines TRBV5-1 with TRBJ2-1; 10 bases are a match to TRBD1. The CDR3 loop spans 14 amino acids. Trimming took 3 bases from V and 6 from J; bases not matched to a gene: 3. Per germline, CDR1 SGHRS and CDR2 YFSETQ. The CDR3 here is CASSSGQGGNEQFF. The DNA of the CDR3 is TGCGCCAGCAGCTCCGGACAGGGGGGCAATGAGCAGTTCTTC. The complete variable domain, with remaining parts taken from reference TRBV5-1 and TRBJ2-1, reads KAGVTQTPRYLIKTRGQQVTLSCSPISGHRSVSWYQQTPGQGLQFLFEYFSETQRNKGNFPGRFSGRQFSNSRSEMNVSTLELGDSALYLCASSSGQGGNEQFFGPGTRLTVL.

Many counts were recorded for this clonotype. The chain carries TRBV6-2 or TRBV6-3 and TRBJ2-5; no firm D call. Matching the DNA end better, TRBJ2-7 makes the J call doubtful. Germline V CDR1 and CDR2: MNHEY, SVGEGT. The CDR3 consists of 12 residues. CDR3 coding DNA: TGTGCCAGCTCAAGGTCCGGATACGAGCAGTACTTC. Amino acids: CASSRSGYEQYF.

This clonotype was seen a few times. V and J are TRBV6-1 and TRBJ1-2; 10 bases map to TRBD1. Losses at the gene ends were 3 bases for V and 7 bases for J; bases not matched to a gene: 5. CDR3 length equals 14 residues. Germline V gene lookup returns CDR1 MNHNS and CDR2 SASEGT. CDR3 sequence (DNA): TGTGCCAGCAGTGAGGGACAGGGGACGGGTGGCTACACCTTC. Amino acid sequence: CASSEGQGTGGYTF.

This clonotype was counted only a few times. V is TRBV2 and J is TRBJ2-1; unclear D gene. The DNA end is a closer match to TRBJ2-7, so the J assignment may be wrong. Germline V gives CDR1 SNHLY, CDR2 FYNNEI. The CDR3 runs to 12 residues. The CDR3 region is CATKRRMFEQYF. CDR3 bases: TGTGCCACCAAAAGACGGATGTTTGAGCAGTACTTC.

The chain combines TRBV29-1 with TRBJ2-5; D is undetermined. Germline V CDR1 and CDR2: SQVTM, ANQGSEA. This CDR3 spans 13 amino acids. Between the trimmed V and J ends, which lost 2 bases and 5 bases, there was a span of 12 bases. CDR3 sequence reads: CSVERAGRETQYF. The CDR3 region has the DNA TGCAGCGTTGAACGAGCAGGACGGGAGACCCAGTACTTC.

This clonotype has a handful of counts. The rearrangement joins TRBV20-1 to TRBJ2-5; possible D gene TRBD2, 5 bases. This CDR3 has 14 amino acids. CDR1 is DFQATT, CDR2 SNEGSKA, per germline (reference sequence). Trimming took off 6 bases at V and 2 bases at J, with 16 bases between the two ends. The CDR3 loop reads CSANVDYQQETQYF. In DNA, the CDR3 is TGCAGTGCAAATGTCGACTACCAACAAGAGACCCAGTACTTC.

The chain combines TRBV2 with TRBJ2-1, with D perhaps assigned TRBD1 or TRBD2 (6 bases each). This CDR3 has 17 amino acids. Germline CDR1 SNHLY, CDR2 FYNNEI. V lost 6 bases and J 8 bases, leaving 26 bases between the germline ends. The CDR3 spells CASSGRLTSPGADEQFF. DNA for the CDR3: TGTGCCAGCAGCGGACGGCTAACTTCGCCGGGGGCAGATGAGCAGTTCTTC.

This clonotype was counted between two and nine times. The chain uses TRBV7-9 and TRBJ1-1; 7 bases agree with TRBD1. From germline, CDR1 is SEHNR and CDR2 FQNEAQ (reference sequence). V trimming: 5 bases; J trimming: 3 bases; junction bases outside the gene matches: 6. This CDR3 has 14 amino acids. For the CDR3, the DNA is TGTGCCAGCAGCCCGAGGACAGGACACACTGAAGCTTTCTTT. The encoded protein is CASSPRTGHTEAFF.

Of note for this clonotype: A junction boundary mismatches the germline segment, possibly from a read error. The CDR3 bases are TGCAGTGCTCCCCTCGGGGGGAACACCGAAGCTTTCTTT. Translation: CSAPLGGNTEAFF. This chain links TRBV20-1 with TRBJ1-1; weak D call: TRBD1 (5 bases). This CDR3 has 13 amino acids. Germline V CDR1 and CDR2: DFQATT, SNEGSKA (reference sequence).

In its sample, this clonotype was seen a few times. V gene TRBV29-1 combines with J gene TRBJ2-7; perhaps TRBD2 as D (5 bases). This CDR3 is 13 amino acids long. V lost 6 bases to trimming and J lost 5 bases, with 17 bases between them. Germline CDR1 reads SQVTM; CDR2 reads ANQGSEA. The CDR3 region has the DNA TGCAGCGTCTCCCCAGCGGCTTTCCACGAGCAGTACTTC. Its translation: CSVSPAAFHEQYF.

The chain is built from TRBV2 and TRBJ2-7; D remains unclear. Germline CDR1 reads SNHLY; CDR2 reads FYNNEI. Deletions cut 3 bases from V and 2 bases from J, with 8 bases between. There are 13 residues in the CDR3. This CDR3 reads CASSDSFTYEQYV. CDR3 bases: TGTGCCAGCAGTGATAGTTTCACCTACGAGCAGTACGTC.

This chain's CDR3 is CASSQEGTGDETQYF. CDR3 coding DNA: TGTGCCAGCAGCCAAGAAGGTACAGGGGACGAGACCCAGTACTTC. This rearrangement joins TRBV4-2 to TRBJ2-5, with 7 bases matching TRBD1. This CDR3 has 15 amino acids. V shed 0 bases, J shed 5 bases, and the junction held 6 bases outside the gene matches. CDR1 LGHNA and CDR2 YNFKEQ come from the germline V gene.

The CDR3 is CASSLGAGGQARKTQYF. The CDR3 DNA reads as TGTGCCAGCAGCTTAGGGGCAGGGGGACAGGCGAGGAAGACCCAGTACTTC. The V and J genes are TRBV7-2 and TRBJ2-5; 8 nucleotides align to TRBD1. Unmatched junction bases numbered 13, after V lost 1 base and J lost 6 bases. There are 17 residues in the CDR3. Germline CDR1 and CDR2: SGHTA and FQGNSA.

There are a few counts of this clonotype. This rearrangement joins TRBV5-5 to TRBJ1-5, with 8 bases aligning to TRBD1. The CDR3 is 15 residues long. V was pared by 3 bases and J by 1 base, with 3 bases of the junction left unmatched. The germline CDR1 and CDR2 sequences are SGHKS and YYEKEE (reference sequence). CDR3 sequence (DNA): TGTGCCAGCAGCTGGGGGACAGGCAGCAATCAGCCCCAGCATTTT. Translated: CASSWGTGSNQPQHF.

The V gene is TRBV12-3 or TRBV12-4, the J gene TRBJ1-4; possible D gene TRBD1, 5 bases. Trimming shortened V by 2 bases and J by 7 bases, and 17 bases separated the two germline ends. The CDR3 covers 16 residues. The CDR3 coding sequence is TGTGCCAGCAGTTTATCCCAGGGACCAGGGAGTGAAAAACTGTTTTTT. Residues: CASSLSQGPGSEKLFF.

V usage is TRBV6-6 and J usage is TRBJ1-2; 7 nucleotides match TRBD1. The CDR3 totals 12 residues. From germline, CDR1 is MNHNY and CDR2 SVGAGI (reference sequence). V trimming: 8 bases; J trimming: 7 bases; junction bases outside the gene matches: 7. The DNA of the CDR3 is TGTGCCAGCGGAACAGGGGACGGTGGCTACACCTTC. This gives the protein CASGTGDGGYTF.

J is TRBJ2-1 and V is TRBV15; TRBD1 agrees at 9 bases. The CDR3 contains 17 residues. The germline V gene encodes CDR1 LNHNV and CDR2 YYDKDF (reference sequence). Losses at the gene ends were 1 base for V and 9 bases for J; bases not matched to a gene: 13. Here the CDR3 reads CATSRALRDREDGEQFF. For the CDR3, the DNA is TGTGCCACCAGCAGAGCACTCCGGGACAGGGAGGATGGTGAGCAGTTCTTC.

Written as DNA, the CDR3 is TGTGCCAGCAGTTTTGGGCGGAGGAGGGAGACCCAGTACTTC. Translation: CASSFGRRRETQYF. This chain joins TRBV12-3 or TRBV12-4 and TRBJ2-5; possibly TRBD2 for D (5 bases). Trimming removed 3 bases at V and 5 bases at J, with 13 bases between. This CDR3 is built from 14 residues.

V usage is TRBV6-1 and J usage is TRBJ2-5; D might be TRBD2 (7 bases). The CDR3 spans 16 residues. The germline gives CDR1 MNHNS, CDR2 SASEGT. The ends were cut back, 2 bases at V and 4 bases at J, with 17 bases in the middle. CDR3 bases: TGTGCCAGCAGTGAACGAGGGGGGGCCGGGAGAGAGACCCAGTACTTC. Translation: CASSERGGAGRETQYF.

This clonotype was found a few times. The chain combines TRBV20-1 with TRBJ1-4; D is undetermined. The length of the CDR3 is 13 residues. V shed 1 base and J shed 5 bases, with 8 bases lying between them. The germline CDR1 and CDR2 sequences are DFQATT and SNEGSKA (reference sequence). Here the CDR3 reads CSARGDLNEKLFF. For the CDR3, the DNA is TGCAGTGCTAGAGGGGATCTAAATGAAAAACTGTTTTTT.

There are a few counts of this clonotype. The V call is TRBV11-2, the J call TRBJ2-1; 8 bases agree with TRBD1. The J call is uncertain, as TRBJ2-5 better fits the DNA end. There are 16 residues in the CDR3. The germline gives CDR1 SGHAT, CDR2 FQNNGV. CDR3 protein: CASSSGTGSFSGTQYF. As DNA, the CDR3 is TGTGCCAGCAGCTCCGGGACAGGCAGTTTTTCGGGGACCCAGTACTTC.

The CDR3 coding sequence is TGTGCCAGCAGCGTAGCCGGCGGGGGGAGGACAGATACGCAGTATTTT. It encodes CASSVAGGGRTDTQYF. This chain links TRBV9 with TRBJ2-3; TRBD2 agrees at 8 bases. J lost 3 bases, V lost 0 bases, and 6 bases had no gene match. CDR1 and CDR2 (germline): SGDLS, YYNGEE. The CDR3 consists of 16 residues.

Written as DNA, the CDR3 is TGCAGTGCTAGATGGGACGCACAACAAGAGACCCAGTACTTC. This encodes CSARWDAQQETQYF. This chain links TRBV20-1 with TRBJ2-5; either TRBD1 or TRBD2 may fit D (5 bases each). The V end was cut by 2 bases, the J end by 2 bases, with 12 bases between. The CDR3 has 14 amino acids. Germline CDR1 is DFQATT and CDR2 is SNEGSKA (reference sequence).

This clonotype was seen more than once but under ten times. The gene calls are TRBV27 and TRBJ2-7; 10 nucleotides line up with TRBD1. The CDR3 has 14 residues. V lost 9 bases, J lost 2 bases, and 7 bases stayed unmatched. Germline V CDR1 and CDR2: MNHEY, SMNVEV (reference sequence). The CDR3 nucleotides are TGTGCCAGTCAGGACAGGGGGACGCCCTACGAGCAGTACTTC. Its protein product is CASQDRGTPYEQYF.

The J gene is TRBJ2-5, the V gene TRBV12-3 or TRBV12-4; possibly TRBD2 for D (5 bases). The CDR3 consists of 15 residues. V gave up 7 bases and J gave up 4 bases, with 19 bases separating them. The CDR3 DNA sequence: TGTGCCAGCAATGAACTCTCTACCGAGGGAGAGACCCAGTACTTC. Encoded protein: CASNELSTEGETQYF.